This T cell receptor (beta chain) was sequenced during a study of blood T cells in healthy people across ages. Notes on the study in general: A greater number of naive CD4+ cells and higher diversity distinguished long-lived donors from aged donors.

This clonotype has more than one count but fewer than ten. Antigen specificity is unknown. This clone may be a read error of a much larger clone one base away. Every donor contributed around 10 milliliters of peripheral blood by blood draw. Using a J-beta primer mix together with a sample-barcoded 5' primer, a second PCR was run for 7 to 11 cycles. TCRdb processed the 5' RACE reads anew with MiXCR; each CDR3 protein has one entry. The profile shows some 640,000 distinct CDR3 sequences, approximately 30% of them singletons. This CDR3 comprises 14 residues. Germline CDR1 is SGHRS and CDR2 is YFSETQ. The ends lost 3 bases at V and 4 bases at J; junction bases unmatched: 7.

This chain uses TRBV5-1 with TRBJ2-7; 7 bases map to TRBD2. This receptor was identified in a woman of 80 years or more in good health. Sequencing was carried out using blood. CDR3 residues: CASSWEGEGYEQYF. The DNA for the CDR3 is TGCGCCAGCAGCTGGGAAGGGGAGGGGTACGAGCAGTACTTC.